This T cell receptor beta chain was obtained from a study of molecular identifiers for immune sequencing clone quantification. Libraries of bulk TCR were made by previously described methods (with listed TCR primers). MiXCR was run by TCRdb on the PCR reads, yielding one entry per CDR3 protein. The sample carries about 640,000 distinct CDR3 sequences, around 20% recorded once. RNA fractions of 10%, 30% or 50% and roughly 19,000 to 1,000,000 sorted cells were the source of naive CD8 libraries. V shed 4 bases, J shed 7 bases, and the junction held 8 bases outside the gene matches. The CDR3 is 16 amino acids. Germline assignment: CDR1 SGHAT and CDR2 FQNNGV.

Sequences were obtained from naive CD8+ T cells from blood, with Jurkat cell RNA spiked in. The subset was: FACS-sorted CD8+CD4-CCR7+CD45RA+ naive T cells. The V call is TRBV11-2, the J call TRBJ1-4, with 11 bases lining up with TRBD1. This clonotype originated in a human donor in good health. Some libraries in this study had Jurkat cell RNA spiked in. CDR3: CASSSHAGTGGEKLFF. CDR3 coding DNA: TGTGCCAGCAGCTCCCACGCAGGGACAGGGGGTGAAAAACTGTTTTTT.